These T cell receptor beta chains were read from a single sample in a study of response to subunit inactivated influenza vaccine. TCRdb reanalysed the RT-PCR reads using MiXCR and keeps one entry per CDR3 protein. This sample has about 540,000 distinct CDR3 sequences, with 20% to 25% found just once. Another study also made use of these data, one on T cells expressing NK-cell markers.

This sample comprised CD4+ T cells sorted from PBMCs, obtained less than 13 days after vaccination. The source of these receptors is a man aged 45-65 years who received an inactivated influenza vaccine. The CDR3 runs from the conserved cysteine through the conserved F or W. Each record gives: V gene, clone size, J gene, D gene, CDR3 protein, CDR3 DNA. D genes are given only for firm matches. The size field is filled for only some rows; it gives once, few, many or a size class.

V: TRBV29-1
size: few
J: TRBJ2-7
D: -
CDR3: CSVGTPAYEQYF
DNA: TGCAGCGTTGGGACACCGGCCTACGAGCAGTACTTC

V: TRBV28
size: -
J: TRBJ1-2
D: -
CDR3: CASYAPDQGGLGYTF
DNA: TGTGCCAGCTACGCGCCCGACCAGGGAGGGCTCGGCTACACCTTC

V: TRBV5-1
size: -
J: TRBJ2-5
D: -
CDR3: CASSLEGVPAKETQYF
DNA: TGCGCCAGCAGCTTGGAAGGGGTCCCAGCTAAAGAGACCCAGTACTTC

V: TRBV18
size: -
J: TRBJ2-6
D: -
CDR3: CASRPPSSGANVLTF
DNA: TGTGCTTCGAGGCCCCCAAGCTCTGGGGCCAACGTCCTGACTTTC

V: TRBV10-3
size: -
J: TRBJ1-1
D: TRBD1
CDR3: CAHREGAAEAFF
DNA: TGTGCCCACAGGGAGGGGGCGGCTGAAGCTTTCTTT

V: TRBV4-2
size: -
J: TRBJ2-2
D: TRBD2
CDR3: CASSQVSGRNTGELFF
DNA: TGTGCCAGCAGCCAAGTTAGCGGGAGGAACACCGGGGAGCTGTTTTTT

V: TRBV7-2
size: few
J: TRBJ1-1
D: -
CDR3: CASSFRAGANTEAFF
DNA: TGTGCCAGCAGCTTTCGGGCAGGGGCGAACACTGAAGCTTTCTTT

V: TRBV3-1
size: few
J: TRBJ2-4
D: TRBD1
CDR3: CASSEYRGRGAKNIQYF
DNA: TGTGCCAGCAGCGAATACAGGGGGCGTGGAGCCAAAAACATTCAGTACTTC

V: TRBV2
size: many
J: TRBJ1-5
D: TRBD1
CDR3: CASSEAQGPQPQHF
DNA: TGTGCCAGCAGTGAAGCACAGGGGCCCCAGCCCCAGCATTTT

V: TRBV11-1
size: few
J: TRBJ1-5
D: -
CDR3: CASSLPSTGTSKGQPQHF
DNA: TGTGCCAGCAGCTTACCATCAACCGGGACTTCAAAAGGACAGCCCCAGCATTTT

V: TRBV5-1
size: few
J: TRBJ2-1
D: TRBD2
CDR3: CASSPGLAGGFSEQFF
DNA: TGCGCCAGCAGCCCGGGACTAGCGGGGGGGTTTTCGGAGCAGTTCTTC

V: TRBV14
size: few
J: TRBJ2-1
D: -
CDR3: CASSQGQGRNNEQFF
DNA: TGTGCCAGCAGCCAAGGGCAGGGAAGGAACAATGAGCAGTTCTTC

V: TRBV28
size: -
J: TRBJ2-7
D: TRBD1
CDR3: CASTGQGTYEQYF
DNA: TGTGCCAGCACCGGACAGGGGACGTACGAGCAGTACTTC

V: TRBV11-1
size: -
J: TRBJ1-1
D: TRBD1
CDR3: CASSESLGRQGIRDEAFF
DNA: TGTGCCAGCAGCGAGAGCCTGGGGCGACAGGGAATCAGGGATGAAGCTTTCTTT

V: TRBV6-2/TRBV6-3
size: few
J: TRBJ2-5
D: TRBD2
CDR3: CASSPELAGDETQYF
DNA: TGTGCCAGCAGTCCAGAACTAGCGGGGGATGAGACCCAGTACTTC

V: TRBV3-1
size: -
J: TRBJ2-1
D: TRBD2
CDR3: CASSQVAGVSEQFF
DNA: TGTGCCAGCAGCCAAGTCGCGGGAGTAAGTGAGCAGTTCTTC

V: TRBV3-1
size: -
J: TRBJ2-5
D: -
CDR3: CASSQGLVGETQYF
DNA: TGTGCCAGCAGCCAAGGACTAGTTGGAGAGACCCAGTACTTC

V: TRBV4-3
size: -
J: TRBJ2-1
D: -
CDR3: CASSQEGRHNEQFF
DNA: TGCGCCAGCAGCCAAGAAGGCAGACACAATGAGCAGTTCTTC

V: TRBV5-1
size: few
J: TRBJ2-7
D: TRBD1
CDR3: CASSFLYKGQSYEQYF
DNA: TGCGCCAGCAGCTTCCTCTACAAGGGACAGAGCTACGAGCAGTACTTC

V: TRBV5-1
size: -
J: TRBJ2-7
D: -
CDR3: CASTEQGQSYEQYF
DNA: TGCGCCAGCACCGAACAGGGACAATCCTACGAGCAGTACTTC

V: TRBV14
size: few
J: TRBJ2-5
D: -
CDR3: CASSQLVNKKKETQYF
DNA: TGTGCCAGCAGCCAGTTGGTAAACAAGAAAAAAGAGACCCAGTACTTC

V: TRBV30
size: -
J: TRBJ2-1
D: -
CDR3: CAWDRQNEQFF
DNA: TGTGCCTGGGACCGCCAAAATGAGCAGTTCTTC

V: TRBV3-1
size: -
J: TRBJ1-3
D: -
CDR3: CASSPRKGSGNTIYF
DNA: TGTGCCAGCAGCCCGAGAAAGGGCTCTGGAAACACCATATATTTT

V: TRBV7-7
size: -
J: TRBJ2-5
D: TRBD1
CDR3: CASSRGTGLGQETQYF
DNA: TGTGCCAGCAGCAGAGGGACAGGGCTGGGGCAAGAGACCCAGTACTTC

V: TRBV30
size: -
J: TRBJ1-1
D: -
CDR3: CAWSVLNRVNTEAFF
DNA: TGTGCCTGGAGTGTATTGAACAGGGTGAACACTGAAGCTTTCTTT

V: TRBV20-1
size: few
J: TRBJ1-6
D: -
CDR3: CSAREGGRTNSPLHF
DNA: TGCAGTGCTAGAGAGGGGGGCCGTACTAATTCACCCCTCCACTTT

V: TRBV7-5
size: few
J: TRBJ2-7
D: -
CDR3: CISVSEAENSGDCSYEQYF
DNA: -

V: TRBV6-2/TRBV6-3
size: -
J: TRBJ2-7
D: TRBD2
CDR3: CASSLTPSGRSYEQYF
DNA: TGTGCCAGCAGTCTCACCCCTAGCGGGAGGTCCTACGAGCAGTACTTC

V: TRBV12-3/TRBV12-4
size: -
J: TRBJ2-2
D: -
CDR3: CASSFRGFGTGELFF
DNA: TGTGCCAGCAGTTTTAGAGGGTTTGGTACCGGGGAGCTGTTTTTT

V: TRBV6-2/TRBV6-3
size: many
J: TRBJ2-1
D: TRBD2
CDR3: CASSYSGGAYNEQFF
DNA: TGTGCCAGCAGCTATAGCGGGGGGGCCTACAATGAGCAGTTCTTC

V: TRBV6-2/TRBV6-3
size: few
J: TRBJ1-5
D: -
CDR3: CASSQARLTGLDSNQPQHF
DNA: TGTGCCAGCAGTCAAGCCCGCCTGACAGGACTCGATAGCAATCAGCCCCAGCATTTT

V: TRBV29-1
size: few
J: TRBJ2-5
D: -
CDR3: CSVEQGRAETQYF
DNA: TGCAGCGTTGAACAGGGTAGAGCGGAGACCCAGTACTTC

V: TRBV2
size: -
J: TRBJ2-3
D: -
CDR3: CATSTGSDTQYF
DNA: TGTGCCACCAGCACAGGGTCAGATACGCAGTATTTT

V: TRBV7-3
size: -
J: TRBJ2-1
D: -
CDR3: CASSLSARSYNEQFF
DNA: TGTGCCAGCAGCCTTAGCGCGCGTTCCTACAATGAGCAGTTCTTC

V: TRBV24-1
size: -
J: TRBJ1-2
D: -
CDR3: CATSDFQVNYGYTF
DNA: TGTGCCACCAGTGATTTCCAGGTCAACTATGGCTACACCTTC

V: TRBV4-3
size: -
J: TRBJ2-7
D: -
CDR3: CASSQDPTAYSYEQYF
DNA: TGCGCCAGCAGCCAAGATCCCACTGCCTACTCCTACGAGCAGTACTTC

V: TRBV5-1
size: few
J: TRBJ2-3
D: -
CDR3: CASSSSKGHYTQYF
DNA: TGCGCCAGCAGCTCATCCAAAGGACATTATACGCAGTATTTT

V: TRBV7-9
size: many
J: TRBJ2-3
D: -
CDR3: CASSLSDTQYF
DNA: TGTGCCAGCAGCTTATCAGATACGCAGTATTTT

V: TRBV12-3/TRBV12-4
size: many
J: TRBJ1-1
D: -
CDR3: CASSTGITEAFF
DNA: TGTGCCAGCAGTACAGGCATCACTGAAGCTTTCTTT

V: TRBV7-9
size: -
J: TRBJ2-7
D: -
CDR3: CASSSPGGPYEQYF
DNA: TGTGCCAGCAGCTCCCCCGGGGGCCCCTACGAGCAGTACTTC

V: TRBV2
size: -
J: TRBJ2-3
D: -
CDR3: CASSEALPAGEDTQYF
DNA: TGTGCCAGCAGTGAAGCCCTCCCAGCGGGTGAAGATACGCAGTATTTT

V: TRBV5-1
size: few
J: TRBJ1-2
D: -
CDR3: CASSSRMLAAGYTF
DNA: TGCGCCAGCAGCTCCCGGATGTTGGCGGCAGGCTACACCTTC

V: TRBV19
size: -
J: TRBJ2-5
D: TRBD1
CDR3: CASSPTYDRGLETQYF
DNA: TGTGCCAGTAGTCCGACTTATGACAGGGGGCTTGAGACCCAGTACTTC

V: TRBV4-1
size: -
J: TRBJ2-3
D: -
CDR3: CASSQGTLGFADTQYF
DNA: TGCGCCAGCAGCCAAGGAACGCTTGGGTTCGCAGATACGCAGTATTTT

V: TRBV19
size: -
J: TRBJ2-5
D: TRBD1
CDR3: CASKVAGTGKETQYF
DNA: TGTGCCAGTAAGGTAGCCGGGACAGGGAAAGAGACCCAGTACTTC

V: TRBV12-3/TRBV12-4
size: -
J: TRBJ1-2
D: TRBD1
CDR3: CASSLGQGANGYTF
DNA: TGTGCCAGCAGTTTAGGACAGGGGGCGAATGGCTACACCTTC

V: TRBV10-3
size: few
J: TRBJ2-7
D: TRBD1
CDR3: CAIRPTGQGIVYEQYF
DNA: TGTGCCATCAGACCCACGGGACAGGGTATAGTTTACGAGCAGTACTTC

V: TRBV2
size: -
J: TRBJ1-3
D: -
CDR3: CASSEALTALSGNTIYF
DNA: TGTGCCAGCAGTGAAGCTTTAACTGCCCTCTCTGGAAACACCATATATTTT

V: TRBV4-2
size: -
J: TRBJ1-2
D: -
CDR3: CASSQDWGKGYTF
DNA: TGTGCCAGCAGCCAAGACTGGGGGAAGGGCTACACCTTC

V: TRBV4-2
size: few
J: TRBJ2-1
D: -
CDR3: CASSQDRDYPYFAQFF
DNA: TGTGCCAGCAGCCAAGATCGAGACTACCCTTACTTTGCGCAGTTCTTC

V: TRBV20-1
size: few
J: TRBJ1-2
D: TRBD1
CDR3: CSARAGRGHLWDGYTF
DNA: TGCAGTGCTAGAGCGGGGAGGGGGCATCTTTGGGATGGCTACACCTTC

V: TRBV20-1
size: -
J: TRBJ2-2
D: TRBD2
CDR3: CSAKAGGSTGELFF
DNA: TGCAGTGCTAAAGCGGGAGGTAGCACCGGGGAGCTGTTTTTT

V: TRBV20-1
size: -
J: TRBJ2-7
D: TRBD1
CDR3: CSAREPATGYEQYF
DNA: TGCAGTGCTAGAGAACCTGCGACAGGGTACGAGCAGTACTTC

V: TRBV20-1
size: few
J: TRBJ2-1
D: -
CDR3: CSAEPGGLYNEQFF
DNA: TGCAGTGCTGAGCCTGGGGGGCTATACAATGAGCAGTTCTTC

V: TRBV5-1
size: few
J: TRBJ2-7
D: TRBD2
CDR3: CASRRLPSGSYEQYF
DNA: TGCGCCAGCAGACGGCTACCTAGCGGGAGTTACGAGCAGTACTTC